These 21 T cell receptor beta chains were all obtained from the same sample, sequenced in a study of neoadjuvant anti-PD-1 for oral cavity cancer. Assay: immunoSEQ multiplex PCR; the TCRdb copy retains only in-frame clones and omits some. Among around 15,000 clones listed, under 40% were seen once. Sample time point: after neoadjuvant nivolumab, at surgical resection. The sample consisted of tumor tissue, taken after nivolumab (anti-PD-1) treatment. These receptors were obtained from a person aged 35-79 years with oral cavity squamous cell carcinoma.

This clone is termed medium-sized (0.01 to 0.1%). J is TRBJ2-5 and V is TRBV5-3; D remains ambiguous. TRBV5-3 is assigned to the ORF class and has an uncertain function. This CDR3 has 13 amino acids. The V gene lost 0 bases and the J gene lost 7 bases, with 10 bases spanning the gap. The CDR3 is CARSLARLWTQYF. The CDR3 DNA is TGTGCCAGAAGCTTGGCTCGGTTGTGGACCCAGTACTTC.

The chain combines TRBV7-8 with TRBJ2-1, with TRBD2 matching over 13 bases. The germline V gene encodes CDR1 SGHVS and CDR2 FQNEAQ. The V segment lost 1 base and the J segment 0 bases; nucleotides outside the gene matches: 12. The CDR3 runs to 21 residues. CDR3 loop: CASSLGLAGGASPSSYNEQFF. CDR3 nucleotide sequence: TGTGCCAGCAGCTTAGGACTAGCGGGGGGCGCCTCCCCAAGCTCCTACAATGAGCAGTTCTTC.

This clone was recorded once. This chain's CDR3 is CASSRGLGEKLFF. For the CDR3, the DNA is TGTGCCAGCAGCCGGGGGCTTGGTGAAAAACTGTTTTTT. The V and J genes are TRBV14 and TRBJ1-4; tentative D call: TRBD1 (6 bases). Germline CDR1 reads SGHDN; CDR2 reads FVKESK. The CDR3 has 13 amino acids. V was trimmed by 4 bases and J by 7 bases, leaving 10 bases between them.

The chain recombines TRBV2 with TRBJ1-6; no clear D. Germline CDR1 and CDR2: SNHLY and FYNNEI. V was pared by 1 base and J by 4 bases, with 11 bases between. The CDR3 is 16 residues long. Here the CDR3 reads CASSEDRALYNSPLHF. The CDR3 nucleotides are TGTGCCAGCAGTGAAGACAGAGCATTGTATAATTCACCCCTCCACTTT.

In this sample, this clone turned up a few times. The chain recombines TRBV27 with TRBJ1-5; 9 positions agree with TRBD1. Losses at the gene ends were 9 bases for V and 1 base for J; bases not matched to a gene: 13. This CDR3 is 17 amino acids long. Germline lookup yields CDR1 MNHEY and CDR2 SMNVEV (reference sequence). CDR3 loop: CASAGQGNLGSNQPQHF. CDR3 DNA: TGTGCCAGTGCGGGACAGGGTAATTTGGGGAGCAATCAGCCCCAGCATTTT.

The CDR3 is CASSLLLGAGGSTDTQYF. DNA of the CDR3: TGTGCCAGCAGTCTCCTCTTAGGAGCGGGGGGTTCCACAGATACGCAGTATTTT. The chain has TRBV27 and TRBJ2-3; 9 nucleotides match TRBD2. CDR1 MNHEY and CDR2 SMNVEV come from the germline V gene (reference sequence). The CDR3 loop spans 18 amino acids. V was pared by 5 bases and J by 2 bases, with 14 bases of the junction left unmatched.

J is TRBJ1-2 and V is TRBV7-9; D is undetermined. The V gene's germline CDR1 is SEHNR and CDR2 FQNEAQ (reference sequence). Between the trimmed V and J ends, which lost 6 bases and 1 base, there was a span of 15 bases. CDR3 size: 15 residues. CDR3 DNA: TGTGCCAGCAGTTATAGCAGGATGAGTAACTATGGCTACACCTTC. Its translation: CASSYSRMSNYGYTF.

This clone occurred a few times. This chain links TRBV29-1 with TRBJ1-3; TRBD1 is a possible D gene (5 bases). Trimming took off 3 bases at V and 4 bases at J, with 10 bases between the two ends. The CDR3 has 13 amino acids. The V gene's germline CDR1 is SQVTM and CDR2 ANQGSEA. As DNA, the CDR3 is TGCAGCGTTGATGGGGGTCGGGGAAACACCATATATTTT. It encodes CSVDGGRGNTIYF.

The rearrangement joins TRBV7-2 to TRBJ1-3; the D gene is possibly TRBD1 (5 bases). The CDR3 extends over 18 amino acids. Trimming pared 1 base from V and 0 bases from J, leaving 16 bases between. Germline CDR1 SGHTA, CDR2 FQGNSA. CDR3 sequence reads: CASSLVVQGGNSGNTIYF. DNA for the CDR3: TGTGCCAGCAGCTTAGTCGTTCAGGGTGGGAACTCTGGAAACACCATATATTTT.

V gene TRBV5-1 combines with J gene TRBJ1-3, with a possible D match to TRBD1 (6 bases). Germline V lookup: CDR1 SGHRS, CDR2 YFSETQ. This CDR3 contains 16 residues. V was clipped by 3 bases and J by 2 bases, with 15 bases between them. The chain's CDR3 is CASSSKRGGAGNTIYF. The CDR3 nucleotides are TGCGCCAGCAGCTCGAAAAGGGGGGGCGCTGGAAACACCATATATTTT.

The chain employs TRBV27 and TRBJ2-7; no clear D. The CDR3 is 13 amino acids. The V gene's germline CDR1 is MNHEY and CDR2 SMNVEV (reference sequence). The germline V and J ends were trimmed by 3 bases and 2 bases, with 8 bases remaining between them. The CDR3 DNA reads TGTGCCAGCAGTTTTTCTAGGACCTACGAGCAGTACTTC. This gives the protein CASSFSRTYEQYF.

The chain employs TRBV5-1 and TRBJ2-1, with D unresolved. This CDR3 region has 13 residues. Germline CDR1 is SGHRS and CDR2 is YFSETQ. With 2 bases removed from V and 4 bases from J, the gap between germline ends came to 7 bases. The CDR3 DNA reads TGCGCCAGCAGCTTATCAGAATACAATGAGCAGTTCTTC. Protein: CASSLSEYNEQFF.

The V gene is TRBV5-1, the J gene TRBJ2-3; 7 nucleotides agree with TRBD1. The CDR3 extends over 18 amino acids. With V trimmed by 0 bases and J by 2 bases, 12 bases remained unmatched. Looked up from germline, CDR1 is SGHRS and CDR2 is YFSETQ. Here the CDR3 reads CASSLAGLPGGYTDTQYF. DNA for the CDR3: TGCGCCAGCAGCTTGGCCGGGTTGCCAGGGGGTTACACAGATACGCAGTATTTT. Filled out from reference TRBV5-1 and TRBJ2-3, the complete variable domain reads KAGVTQTPRYLIKTRGQQVTLSCSPISGHRSVSWYQQTPGQGLQFLFEYFSETQRNKGNFPGRFSGRQFSNSRSEMNVSTLELGDSALYLCASSLAGLPGGYTDTQYFGPGTRLTVL.

The chain joins TRBV18 to TRBJ2-7; possible D gene TRBD1, 6 bases. The CDR3 is 15 amino acids. V was trimmed by 3 bases and J by 1 base, leaving 13 bases between them. Germline V lookup: CDR1 KGHSH, CDR2 LQKENI. This CDR3 reads CASSPSRGSSYEQYF. The CDR3 region has the DNA TGTGCCAGCTCACCGTCCAGGGGCTCATCCTACGAGCAGTACTTC.

The chain has TRBV9 and TRBJ1-5, with D tentatively TRBD1 (6 bases). Germline CDR1 reads SGDLS; CDR2 reads YYNGEE. The CDR3 contains 14 residues. V lost 0 bases to trimming and J lost 8 bases, with 12 bases between them. CDR3 DNA: TGTGCCAGCAGCGTAGTGGGGGGCAGGGAGCCCCAGCATTTT. Translated, it gives CASSVVGGREPQHF.

The genes are TRBV4-2 and TRBJ2-1, with D perhaps matching TRBD1 or TRBD2 (6 bases each). The V gene's germline CDR1 is LGHNA and CDR2 YNFKEQ. V lost 0 bases and J 4 bases, leaving 16 bases between the germline ends. The CDR3 loop spans 17 amino acids. The CDR3 sequence: CASSQEGGRGYYNEQFF. In DNA form, the CDR3 reads TGTGCCAGCAGCCAAGAGGGGGGCCGGGGATATTACAATGAGCAGTTCTTC.

This clone was seen more than once but under ten times. The V and J genes are TRBV7-2 and TRBJ1-6; TRBD1 matches 8 bases. V was clipped by 5 bases and J by 9 bases; unmatched bases: 9. The germline V gene has CDR1 SGHTA and CDR2 FQGNSA. CDR3 length equals 15 residues. The CDR3 coding sequence is TGTGCCAGCAGCCTAGGACAGGGCATGGGTTCACCCCTCCACTTT. Its protein is CASSLGQGMGSPLHF.

This clone was seen more than once but under ten times. The chain links TRBV5-1 to TRBJ2-5, with 8 bases identical to TRBD1. CDR3 length equals 15 residues. Germline trimming cut 0 bases from V and 6 bases from J; bases unmatched to any gene: 7. Per germline, CDR1 SGHRS and CDR2 YFSETQ. CDR3 residues: CASSLEQTGVKTQYF. In DNA form, the CDR3 reads TGCGCCAGCAGCTTGGAACAGACAGGGGTTAAGACCCAGTACTTC.

The chain combines TRBV29-1 with TRBJ2-7; weak D call: TRBD2 (6 bases). The CDR3 is 17 amino acids. Germline CDR1 and CDR2: SQVTM and ANQGSEA. V was pared by 6 bases and J by 0 bases, with 24 bases between. CDR3 protein: CSVEGSSEGQVSYEQYF. Written as DNA, the CDR3 is TGCAGCGTGGAGGGGAGTAGTGAGGGGCAAGTCTCCTACGAGCAGTACTTC.

This clone is labeled as medium-sized. The rearrangement joins TRBV11-2 to TRBJ2-2; either TRBD1 or TRBD2 may fit D (7 bases each). CDR3 length: 16 amino acids. Between the trimmed V and J ends, which lost 5 bases and 1 base, there was a span of 14 bases. Germline V gives CDR1 SGHAT, CDR2 FQNNGV. In DNA form, the CDR3 reads TGTGCCAGCAGCGCCGGGAGGACAGGGAACACCGGGGAGCTGTTTTTT. The encoded protein is CASSAGRTGNTGELFF.

This rearrangement joins TRBV5-4 to TRBJ2-5; 9 bases map to TRBD1. The CDR3 extends over 15 amino acids. The V gene end was trimmed by 3 bases and the J gene end by 2 bases; junction bases not matched to a gene: 5. In germline, CDR1 is SGHNT, CDR2 YYREEE (reference sequence). The DNA for the CDR3 is TGTGCCAGCAGCTCGGGACAGGGAGGGCAAGAGACCCAGTACTTC. As protein: CASSSGQGGQETQYF.